This passage covers 30 T cell receptor beta chains from one sample sequenced in a study of OX40 agonist ivuxolimab in advanced cancers. Repertoires were generated with immunoSEQ multiplex PCR, while TCRdb's copy carries only in-frame clones and drops some. The sample contains tens of thousands of clones, 85% to 90% of which appear only once. The material was CD4+ or CD8+ T cells sorted from blood, obtained in a trial of the OX40 agonist ivuxolimab. All receptors come from an adult with an advanced solid tumor such as melanoma, head and neck, liver or kidney cancer.

The J gene is TRBJ2-5, the V gene TRBV11-3; 9 nucleotides align to TRBD2. The germline V gene encodes CDR1 SGHNT and CDR2 YENEEA. V trimming: 7 bases; J trimming: 5 bases; junction bases outside the gene matches: 11. The CDR3 has 15 residues. CDR3 nucleotides: TGTGCCAGCAAGCCGGGGCGGGAGGGCCACGAGACCCAGTACTTC. Translation: CASKPGREGHETQYF.

The V and J genes are TRBV20-1 and TRBJ2-7; D not certain. Germline V gene sequence: CDR1 DFQATT, CDR2 SNEGSKA (reference sequence). CDR3 length equals 9 residues. Trimming took 4 bases from V and 5 from J, leaving 3 bases between them. CDR3 region: CSANHEQYF. Written as DNA, the CDR3 is TGCAGTGCTAACCACGAGCAGTACTTC.

This chain connects TRBV28 to TRBJ2-3; D might be TRBD1 (6 bases). Germline V gene lookup returns CDR1 MDHEN and CDR2 SYDVKM. This CDR3 has 14 residues. V dropped 6 bases and J dropped 3 bases, with 13 bases sitting between them. The CDR3 reads CASRVTRGTDTQYF. The DNA for the CDR3 is TGTGCCAGCAGGGTTACGAGGGGGACAGATACGCAGTATTTT.

This clone was seen only a few times. The chain uses TRBV6-5 and TRBJ2-7; D is ambiguous. Trimming took off 9 bases at V and 0 bases at J, with 6 bases between the two ends. The CDR3 is made up of 11 amino acids. CDR1 MNHEY and CDR2 SVGAGI come from the germline V gene. CDR3 amino acids: CASTDSYEQYF. The CDR3 DNA sequence: TGTGCCAGTACTGACTCCTACGAGCAGTACTTC.

This chain uses TRBV15 with TRBJ2-7; tentatively, D is TRBD2 (6 bases). V gave up 4 bases and J gave up 5 bases, with 15 bases separating them. This CDR3 is 14 amino acids long. Per germline, CDR1 LNHNV and CDR2 YYDKDF (reference sequence). CDR3 loop: CATSIRDLIHEQYF. The DNA for the CDR3 is TGTGCCACCAGCATCCGGGACTTAATCCACGAGCAGTACTTC.

V and J are TRBV14 and TRBJ2-5; 12 bases align to TRBD2. This CDR3 has 16 residues. After removal of 4 bases from V and 5 bases from J, the junction contained 8 bases not matched to a gene. Per the germline V gene, CDR1 is SGHDN and CDR2 is FVKESK. The CDR3 region has the DNA TGTGCCAGCAGCCCGAAGGCTAGCGGGGGGGCTGAGACCCAGTACTTC. As protein: CASSPKASGGAETQYF.

J is TRBJ1-4 and V is TRBV7-8, with D hard to call. Trimming removed 5 bases from V and 2 bases from J, with 12 bases in between. The V gene's germline CDR1 is SGHVS and CDR2 FQNEAQ. The CDR3 runs to 15 residues. The CDR3 is CASSPGEATNEKLFF. In nucleotides, the CDR3 is TGTGCCAGCAGCCCTGGGGAGGCGACTAATGAAAAACTGTTTTTT.

V is TRBV6-5 and J is TRBJ2-7; D not certain. V lost 7 bases and J lost 3, with 10 bases in between. Germline V gives CDR1 MNHEY, CDR2 SVGAGI. The CDR3 length is 12 residues. Here the CDR3 reads CASTDSLYEQYF. CDR3 DNA sequence: TGTGCCAGCACGGATTCTCTCTACGAGCAGTACTTC.

The chain recombines TRBV7-9 with TRBJ2-3, with D unclear. The CDR3 has 14 residues. From germline, CDR1 is SEHNR and CDR2 FQNEAQ (reference sequence). The V gene lost 7 bases and the J gene lost 8 bases, with 19 bases spanning the gap. CDR3 loop: CASTDLWAPATQYF. The CDR3 bases are TGTGCCAGCACGGATCTCTGGGCTCCGGCTACGCAGTATTTT.

The V and J genes are TRBV19 and TRBJ2-1; TRBD1 matches 10 bases. J gave up 8 bases and V 7 bases, and 11 bases lay outside the gene matches. CDR3 length: 15 amino acids. Germline CDR1 is LNHDA and CDR2 is SQIVND (reference sequence). CDR3 loop: CASTPSGTGEYEQFF. Here the CDR3 DNA reads TGTGCCAGTACCCCGTCGGGGACAGGGGAGTATGAGCAGTTCTTC. Variable domain in full (rest from reference TRBV19 and TRBJ2-1): DGGITQSPKYLFRKEGQNVTLSCEQNLNHDAMYWYRQDPGQGLRLIYYSQIVNDFQKGDIAEGYSVSREKKESFPLTVTSAQKNPTAFYLCASTPSGTGEYEQFFGPGTRLTVL.

The rearrangement links TRBV6-5 to TRBJ1-1; D unclear. The CDR3 runs to 14 residues. Between the trimmed V and J ends, which lost 4 bases and 2 bases, there was a span of 11 bases. CDR1 MNHEY and CDR2 SVGAGI come from the germline V gene. The CDR3 spells CASSFWAGNTEAFF. The CDR3 DNA reads as TGTGCCAGCAGTTTTTGGGCGGGTAACACTGAAGCTTTCTTT.

The J gene is TRBJ2-7, the V gene TRBV4-1; no firm D call. The CDR3 spans 14 residues. Germline CDR1 reads MGHRA; CDR2 reads YSYEKL. V was trimmed by 2 bases and J by 3 bases, leaving 11 bases between them. CDR3 in DNA: TGCGCCAGCAGCCAATTGGAAGGGTTCTACGAGCAGTACTTC. It is translated as CASSQLEGFYEQYF.

The rearrangement links TRBV7-9 to TRBJ2-7, with TRBD2 as a possible D gene (5 bases). V was pared by 5 bases and J by 6 bases, with 11 bases between. The germline V gene encodes CDR1 SEHNR and CDR2 FQNEAQ (reference sequence). The CDR3 loop spans 12 amino acids. The CDR3 DNA reads as TGTGCCAGCAGCGCGGACTCCCTCGAGCAGTACTTC. Translating gives CASSADSLEQYF.

The J gene is TRBJ2-5, the V gene TRBV10-1; TRBD2 agrees at 13 bases. The DNA end favors TRBJ2-7, so the J call may be wrong. This CDR3 spans 15 amino acids. Germline V gives CDR1 WNHNN, CDR2 SYGVQD (reference sequence). The CDR3 loop reads CASSDGLAGAYEQYF. CDR3 bases: TGCGCCAGCAGTGACGGACTAGCGGGGGCCTACGAGCAGTACTTC.

This sequence joins TRBV15 and TRBJ2-1; 12 bases are a match to TRBD2. CDR1 LNHNV and CDR2 YYDKDF come from the germline V gene (reference sequence). The CDR3 is 15 residues long. V lost 5 bases and J lost 4; bases outside the gene matches: 3. The CDR3 bases are TGTGCCACCAGCTGGGGACTAGCGGGTTACAATGAGCAGTTCTTC. Its protein is CATSWGLAGYNEQFF. The whole variable domain, remainder taken from reference TRBV15 and TRBJ2-1, is DAMVIQNPRYQVTQFGKPVTLSCSQTLNHNVMYWYQQKSSQAPKLLFHYYDKDFNNEADTPDNFQSRRPNTSFCFLDIRSPGLGDTAMYLCATSWGLAGYNEQFFGPGTRLTVL.

This clone was counted a single time. This sequence joins TRBV7-2 and TRBJ2-7; 7 bases are shared with TRBD1. Trimming at V came to 3 bases and at J to 6 bases, leaving 5 bases not matched to a gene. Germline V gene sequence: CDR1 SGHTA, CDR2 FQGNSA. This CDR3 contains 13 residues. This CDR3 is CASSLTTGSEQYF. CDR3 nucleotide sequence: TGTGCCAGCAGCTTGACGACAGGGAGCGAGCAGTACTTC.

The V and J genes are TRBV5-5 and TRBJ2-1; D gene ambiguous. From germline, CDR1 is SGHKS and CDR2 YYEKEE (reference sequence). The CDR3 runs 13 residues. V shed 3 bases and J shed 3 bases, with 7 bases lying between them. The CDR3 DNA reads TGTGCCAGCAGCTGGGTGTTCTACAATGAGCAGTTCTTC. It codes for CASSWVFYNEQFF.

CDR3 sequence (DNA): TGTGCCAGCAGCTTTGGGACACGAGATAATTCACCCCTCCACTTT. Amino acids: CASSFGTRDNSPLHF. The V and J genes are TRBV13 and TRBJ1-6, with D maybe TRBD1 (6 bases). V was pared by 3 bases and J by 5 bases, with 11 bases between. In germline, CDR1 is PRHDT, CDR2 FYEKMQ (reference sequence). CDR3 length equals 15 residues.

This clone was counted once. This chain connects TRBV27 to TRBJ2-7; D ambiguous. Deletions cut 7 bases from V and 3 bases from J, with 13 bases between. The germline V gene encodes CDR1 MNHEY and CDR2 SMNVEV (reference sequence). This CDR3 has 13 residues. CDR3: CASTRTKGYEQYF. The CDR3 nucleotides are TGTGCCAGCACCAGGACCAAGGGCTACGAGCAGTACTTC.

CDR3 in DNA: TGTGCCAGCAGGGCGGAGGGTCGAGTAGGAGAGACCCAGTACTTC. Its translation is CASRAEGRVGETQYF. The chain couples TRBV6-5 to TRBJ2-5; weak D call: TRBD2 (6 bases). Trimming removed 6 bases from V and 4 bases from J, with 18 bases in between. Germline CDR1 MNHEY, CDR2 SVGAGI. The CDR3 is 15 residues long.

The chain uses TRBV7-9 and TRBJ2-3; D unclear. Trimming left V 3 bases short and J 0 bases short, with 10 bases between. This CDR3 spans 15 amino acids. CDR1 and CDR2 from the germline V gene are SEHNR and FQNEAQ (reference sequence). The CDR3 DNA sequence: TGTGCCAGCAGCTTGGCAGAACCTAGCACAGATACGCAGTATTTT. It is translated as CASSLAEPSTDTQYF.

V gene TRBV19 combines with J gene TRBJ2-7; TRBD1 is a possible D gene (5 bases). The V end was cut by 7 bases, the J end by 5 bases, with 15 bases between. Germline CDR1 and CDR2: LNHDA and SQIVND (reference sequence). CDR3 size: 13 residues. The CDR3 loop reads CASTDRGFNEQYF. CDR3 nucleotides: TGTGCCAGTACCGATAGGGGTTTCAACGAGCAGTACTTC.

V gene TRBV5-4 combines with J gene TRBJ2-3, with unresolved D. Germline V gene lookup returns CDR1 SGHNT and CDR2 YYREEE (reference sequence). CDR3 length equals 16 residues. V was trimmed by 4 bases and J by 2 bases, leaving 17 bases between them. DNA of the CDR3: TGTGCCAGCAGCCCCACGGACGGCTCTTTCACAGATACGCAGTATTTT. Translated, it gives CASSPTDGSFTDTQYF.

This clone showed up just once. This chain joins TRBV18 and TRBJ2-2, with 7 positions matching TRBD1. The CDR3 has 14 amino acids. Germline trimming cut 4 bases from V and 5 bases from J; bases unmatched to any gene: 4. Germline V gene lookup returns CDR1 KGHSH and CDR2 LQKENI. The CDR3 loop reads CASSRQGQTGELFF. The CDR3 DNA sequence: TGTGCCAGCTCACGACAGGGCCAGACCGGGGAGCTGTTTTTT.

This rearrangement joins TRBV10-3 to TRBJ2-3; TRBD2 is a possible D gene (5 bases). Trimming took off 7 bases at V and 1 base at J, with 9 bases between the two ends. The CDR3 totals 13 residues. Germline CDR1 ENHRY, CDR2 SYGVKD. CDR3 in amino acids: CAITSGGTDTQYF. DNA of the CDR3: TGTGCCATCACCTCCGGGGGCACAGATACGCAGTATTTT.

The chain is built from TRBV29-1 and TRBJ1-2; D is possibly TRBD1 (6 bases). The CDR3 runs to 13 residues. Between the trimmed V and J ends, which lost 2 bases and 3 bases, there was a span of 10 bases. Germline assignment: CDR1 SQVTM and CDR2 ANQGSEA. The CDR3 reads CSVETGTDYGYTF. CDR3 DNA sequence: TGCAGCGTTGAAACAGGGACCGACTATGGCTACACCTTC.

The V and J genes are TRBV27 and TRBJ2-2, with TRBD2 identical over 9 bases. This CDR3 is built from 16 residues. Trimming cost V 4 bases and J 5 bases; bases outside gene matches: 8. The V gene's germline CDR1 is MNHEY and CDR2 SMNVEV (reference sequence). The CDR3 loop is CASSWSSGSGTGELFF. In nucleotides, the CDR3 is TGTGCCAGCAGTTGGAGTAGCGGGAGCGGTACCGGGGAGCTGTTTTTT.

The J gene is TRBJ1-6, the V gene TRBV5-5; 10 bases agree with TRBD1. CDR3 length equals 14 residues. V lost 4 bases, J lost 9 bases, and 4 bases stayed unmatched. Germline V gene data show CDR1 as SGHKS and CDR2 as YYEKEE (reference sequence). The CDR3 is CASSPGTGASPLHF. The DNA for the CDR3 is TGTGCCAGCAGCCCCGGGACAGGGGCTTCACCCCTCCACTTT.

J is TRBJ2-3 and V is TRBV12-5; D unclear. V was shortened by 3 bases and J by 2 bases, with 18 bases between the two germline ends. Germline CDR1 LGHNT, CDR2 FRNRAP. The CDR3 runs to 17 residues. The CDR3 sequence is CASGFSPTHTNTDTQYF. The DNA for the CDR3 is TGTGCTAGTGGTTTCTCGCCTACACATACAAACACAGATACGCAGTATTTT.

The chain combines TRBV15 with TRBJ2-3, with 7 positions matching TRBD1. The CDR3 totals 17 residues. The V gene end was trimmed by 1 base and the J gene end by 8 bases; junction bases not matched to a gene: 15. Germline V CDR1 and CDR2: LNHNV, YYDKDF (reference sequence). This CDR3 reads CATSRVIGTDPGGTQYF. CDR3 nucleotides: TGTGCCACCAGCAGAGTAATTGGGACAGACCCTGGGGGTACGCAGTATTTT.